Described below is a single T cell receptor beta chain sequence and its context. The sample belongs to a study of circulating and synovial CD4+ cells in juvenile arthritis. Clones were sequenced by immunoSEQ multiplex PCR, and TCRdb holds only the in-frame ones, with some missing. The repertoire holds 30,000 to 35,000 clones, with roughly 95% as singletons. J was trimmed by 6 bases and V by 4 bases; bases with no gene match: 8. Germline CDR1 is SGHKS and CDR2 is YYEKEE (reference sequence). This CDR3 contains 15 residues. Input material: CD4+ T cells from blood. V usage is TRBV5-5 and J usage is TRBJ2-1; 9 bases match TRBD1. The origin of this receptor is a human donor with juvenile idiopathic arthritis. In DNA, the CDR3 is TGTGCCAGCAGCCAAAGACAGGGGGTACTCAATGAGCAGTTCTTC. Its translation is CASSQRQGVLNEQFF.